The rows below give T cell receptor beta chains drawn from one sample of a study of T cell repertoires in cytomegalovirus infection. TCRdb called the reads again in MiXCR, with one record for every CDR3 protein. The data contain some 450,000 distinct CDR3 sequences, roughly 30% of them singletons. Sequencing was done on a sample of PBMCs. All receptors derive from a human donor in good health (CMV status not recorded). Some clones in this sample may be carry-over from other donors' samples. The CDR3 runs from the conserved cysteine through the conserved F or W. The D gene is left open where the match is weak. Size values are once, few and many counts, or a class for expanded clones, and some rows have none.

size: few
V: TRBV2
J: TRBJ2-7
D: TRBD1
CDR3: CASSELGTGGYEQYF

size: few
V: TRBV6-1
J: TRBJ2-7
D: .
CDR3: CASSGDLPEQYF

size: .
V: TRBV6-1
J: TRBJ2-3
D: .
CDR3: CASSEARTLWTDTQYF

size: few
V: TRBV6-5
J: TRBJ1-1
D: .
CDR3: CASSYGQPINTEAFF

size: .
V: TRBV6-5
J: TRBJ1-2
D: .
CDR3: CASSYTPGGGSRGYTF

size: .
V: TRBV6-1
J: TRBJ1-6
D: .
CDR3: CASSFQGQNSPSHF

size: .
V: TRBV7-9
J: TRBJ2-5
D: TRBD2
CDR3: CASSPGLAGGGKETQYF

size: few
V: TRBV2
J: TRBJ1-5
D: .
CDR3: CASSAGPGQPQHF

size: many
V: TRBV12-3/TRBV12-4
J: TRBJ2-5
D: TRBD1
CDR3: CASSHSDRGQETQYF

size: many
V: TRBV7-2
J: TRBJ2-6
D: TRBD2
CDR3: CASSFGLAGSSSGANVLTF

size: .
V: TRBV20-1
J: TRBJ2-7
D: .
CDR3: CSVEDSYEQYF

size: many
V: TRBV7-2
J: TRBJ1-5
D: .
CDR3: CASSLVGGRVPNQPQHF

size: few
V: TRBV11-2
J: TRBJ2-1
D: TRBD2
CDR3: CASSLRFSGGGSSYNEQFF

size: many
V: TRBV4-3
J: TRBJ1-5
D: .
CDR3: CASSQDGWGNQPQHF

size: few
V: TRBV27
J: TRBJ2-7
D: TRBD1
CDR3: CASSSYRGNDEQYF

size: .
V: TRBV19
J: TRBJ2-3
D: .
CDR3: CASSISDRAYTQYF

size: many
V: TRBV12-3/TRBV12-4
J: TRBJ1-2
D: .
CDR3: CASRRPGTDGYTF

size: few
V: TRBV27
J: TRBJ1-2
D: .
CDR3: CASSLSAGIGGYTF

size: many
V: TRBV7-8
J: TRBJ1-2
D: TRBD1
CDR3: CASSLVGTGLPNYGYTF

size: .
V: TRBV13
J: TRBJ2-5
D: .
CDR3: CASSATGMKETQYF

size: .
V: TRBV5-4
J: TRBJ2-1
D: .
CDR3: CASRDFDEQFF

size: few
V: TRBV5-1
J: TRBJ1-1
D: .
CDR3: CASSPLLGAGNTEAFF

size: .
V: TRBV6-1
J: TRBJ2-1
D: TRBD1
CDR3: CASRDRDLVGSYNEQFF

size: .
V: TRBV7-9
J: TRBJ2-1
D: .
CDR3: CASSLVSSKWYNEQFF

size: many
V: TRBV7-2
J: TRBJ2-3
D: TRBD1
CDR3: CASSLSQGADTQYF

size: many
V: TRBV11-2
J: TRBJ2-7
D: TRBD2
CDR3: CASSSPTSGGPYEQYF

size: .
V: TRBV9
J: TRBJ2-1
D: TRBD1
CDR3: CASSVDVTGVRGYNEQFF

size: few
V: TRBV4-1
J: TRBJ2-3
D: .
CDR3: CASKKGADTQYF

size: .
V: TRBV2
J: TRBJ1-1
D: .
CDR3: CASIEVGEMNTEAFF

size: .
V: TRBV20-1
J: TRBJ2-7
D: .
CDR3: CSARKRSGSYEQYF

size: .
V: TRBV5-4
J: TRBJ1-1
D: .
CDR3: CASSSDPRGTEAFF

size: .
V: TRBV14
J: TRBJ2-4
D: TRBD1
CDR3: CASSQEYRDRDAKNIQYF

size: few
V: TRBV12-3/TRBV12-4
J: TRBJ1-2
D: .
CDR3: CASRQALYGYTF

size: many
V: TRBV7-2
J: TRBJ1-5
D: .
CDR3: CASSLGGGWSNQPQHF

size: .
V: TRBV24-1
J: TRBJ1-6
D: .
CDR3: CATSERDKNSPLHF

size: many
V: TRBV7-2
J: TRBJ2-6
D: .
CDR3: CASIPSPGANVLTF

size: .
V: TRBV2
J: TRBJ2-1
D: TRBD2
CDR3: CASSGTSHNEQFF

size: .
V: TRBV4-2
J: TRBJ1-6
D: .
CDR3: CASSQDPVGNSPLHF

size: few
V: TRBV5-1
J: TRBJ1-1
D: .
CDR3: CASSLGREGAFF

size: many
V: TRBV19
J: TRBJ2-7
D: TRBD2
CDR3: CASSPGTSGGRGEQYF

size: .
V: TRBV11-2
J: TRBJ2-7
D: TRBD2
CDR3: CASSLGLAGVYEKYF

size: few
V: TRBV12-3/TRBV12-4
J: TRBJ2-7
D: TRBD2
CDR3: CASGESRGGDEQYF

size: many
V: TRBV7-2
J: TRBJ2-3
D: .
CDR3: CASSPGGGYTDTQYF

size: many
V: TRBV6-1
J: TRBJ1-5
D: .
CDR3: CASRARGNQHF

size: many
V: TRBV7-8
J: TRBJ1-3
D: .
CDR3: CASSLGTDSSGNTIYF

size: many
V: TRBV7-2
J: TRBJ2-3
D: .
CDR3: CASSLGPPGASTDTQYF

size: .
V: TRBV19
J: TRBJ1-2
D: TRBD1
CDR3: CASADRIRHGYTF

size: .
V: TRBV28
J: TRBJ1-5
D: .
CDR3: CASTFSRGSNQPQHF

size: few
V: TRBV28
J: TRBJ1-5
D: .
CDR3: CASSSSRREDQPQHF

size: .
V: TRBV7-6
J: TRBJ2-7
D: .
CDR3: CALSLGPASYEQYF

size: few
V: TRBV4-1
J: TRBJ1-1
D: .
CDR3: CASSQKREQARGDTEAFF